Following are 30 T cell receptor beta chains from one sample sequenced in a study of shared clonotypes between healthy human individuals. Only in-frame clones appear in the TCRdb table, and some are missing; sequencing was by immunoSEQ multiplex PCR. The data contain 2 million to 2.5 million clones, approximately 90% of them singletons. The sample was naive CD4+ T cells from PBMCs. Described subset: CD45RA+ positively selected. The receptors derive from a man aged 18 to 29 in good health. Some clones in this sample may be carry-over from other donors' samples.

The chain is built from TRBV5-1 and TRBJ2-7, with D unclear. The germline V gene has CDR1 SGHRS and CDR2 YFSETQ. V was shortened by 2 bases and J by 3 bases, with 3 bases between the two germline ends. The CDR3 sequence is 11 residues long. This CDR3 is CASSLHYEQYF. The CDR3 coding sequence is TGCGCCAGCAGCTTACACTACGAGCAGTACTTC.

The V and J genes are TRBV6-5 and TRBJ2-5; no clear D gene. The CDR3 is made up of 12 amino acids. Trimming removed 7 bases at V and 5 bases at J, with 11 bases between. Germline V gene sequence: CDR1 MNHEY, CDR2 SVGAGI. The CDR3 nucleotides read TGTGCCAGCACAAGGCCGGGTGAGACCCAGTACTTC. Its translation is CASTRPGETQYF.

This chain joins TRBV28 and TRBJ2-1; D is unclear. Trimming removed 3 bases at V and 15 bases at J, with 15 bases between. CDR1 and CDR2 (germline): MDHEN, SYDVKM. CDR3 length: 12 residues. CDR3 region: CASSFSEKSLFF. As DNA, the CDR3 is TGTGCCAGCAGTTTTTCGGAGAAGTCGCTGTTCTTC. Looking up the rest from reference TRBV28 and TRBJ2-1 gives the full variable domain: DVKVTQSSRYLVKRTGEKVFLECVQDMDHENMFWYRQDPGLGLRLIYFSYDVKMKEKGDIPEGYSVSREKKERFSLILESASTNQTSMYLCASSFSEKSLFFGPGTRLTVL.

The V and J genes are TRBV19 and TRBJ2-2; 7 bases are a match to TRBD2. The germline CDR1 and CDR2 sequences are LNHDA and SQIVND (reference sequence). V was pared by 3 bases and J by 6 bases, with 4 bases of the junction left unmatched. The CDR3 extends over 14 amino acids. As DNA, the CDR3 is TGTGCCAGTAGTATCACCGCGGGGGCCGGGGAGCTGTTTTTT. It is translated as CASSITAGAGELFF.

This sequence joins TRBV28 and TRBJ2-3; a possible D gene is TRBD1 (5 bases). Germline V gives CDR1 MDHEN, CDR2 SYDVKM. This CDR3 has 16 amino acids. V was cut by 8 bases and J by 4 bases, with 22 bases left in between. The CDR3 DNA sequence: TGTGCCAGCCTATCTTTGGTAGGGGCCCCCCCAGATACGCAGTATTTT. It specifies CASLSLVGAPPDTQYF.

DNA of the CDR3: TGCGCCAGCAGCGGGGCCGCACGGGTTATTCCCACAGATACGCAGTATTTT. Its protein is CASSGAARVIPTDTQYF. The chain carries TRBV5-1 and TRBJ2-3, with TRBD1 as a possible D gene (5 bases). V was clipped by 4 bases and J by 2 bases, with 20 bases between them. Germline CDR1 reads SGHRS; CDR2 reads YFSETQ. The CDR3 is made up of 17 amino acids.

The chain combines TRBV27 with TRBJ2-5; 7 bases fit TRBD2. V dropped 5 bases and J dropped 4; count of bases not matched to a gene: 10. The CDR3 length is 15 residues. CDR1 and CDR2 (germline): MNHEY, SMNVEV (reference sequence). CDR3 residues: CASSPSLREPETQYF. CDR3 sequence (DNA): TGTGCCAGCAGTCCGAGTTTGCGGGAGCCAGAGACCCAGTACTTC.

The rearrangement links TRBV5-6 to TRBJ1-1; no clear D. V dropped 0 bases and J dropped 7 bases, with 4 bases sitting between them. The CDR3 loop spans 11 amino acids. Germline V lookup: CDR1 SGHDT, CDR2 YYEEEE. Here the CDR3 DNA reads TGTGCCAGCAGCTTGGCCAGTGAAGCTTTCTTT. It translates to CASSLASEAFF.

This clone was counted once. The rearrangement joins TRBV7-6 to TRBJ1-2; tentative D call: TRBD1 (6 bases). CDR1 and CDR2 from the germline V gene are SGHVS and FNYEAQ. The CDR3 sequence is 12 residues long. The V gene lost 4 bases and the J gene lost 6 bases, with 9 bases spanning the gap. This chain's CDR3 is CASSSDRHGYTF. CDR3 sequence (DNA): TGTGCCAGCAGCTCCGACAGGCATGGCTACACCTTC.

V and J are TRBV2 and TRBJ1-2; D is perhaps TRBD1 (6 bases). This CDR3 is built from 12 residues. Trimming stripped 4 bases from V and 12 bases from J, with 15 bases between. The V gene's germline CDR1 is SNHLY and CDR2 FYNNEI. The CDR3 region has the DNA TGTGCCAGCAGTGCAACAGGGATTTGGGACACCTTC. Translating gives CASSATGIWDTF.

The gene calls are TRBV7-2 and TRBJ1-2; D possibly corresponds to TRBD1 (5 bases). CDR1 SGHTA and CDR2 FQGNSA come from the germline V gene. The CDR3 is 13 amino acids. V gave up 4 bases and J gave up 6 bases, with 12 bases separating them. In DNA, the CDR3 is TGTGCCAGCAGCTGGCGGGACTCCCATGGCTACACCTTC. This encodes CASSWRDSHGYTF.

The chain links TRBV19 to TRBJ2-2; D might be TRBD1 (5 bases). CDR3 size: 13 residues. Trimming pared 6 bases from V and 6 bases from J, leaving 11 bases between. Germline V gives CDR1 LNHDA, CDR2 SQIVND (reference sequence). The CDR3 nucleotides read TGTGCCAGTAGCCTCAGGGTACCCGGGGAGCTGTTTTTT. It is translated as CASSLRVPGELFF.

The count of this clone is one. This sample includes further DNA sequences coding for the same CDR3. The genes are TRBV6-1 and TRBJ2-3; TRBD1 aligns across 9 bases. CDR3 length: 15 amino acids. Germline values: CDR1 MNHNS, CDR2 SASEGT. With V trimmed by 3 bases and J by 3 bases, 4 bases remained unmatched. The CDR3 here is CASSEGQGLTDTQYF. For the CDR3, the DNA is TGTGCCAGCAGTGAGGGACAGGGCCTTACAGATACGCAGTATTTT.

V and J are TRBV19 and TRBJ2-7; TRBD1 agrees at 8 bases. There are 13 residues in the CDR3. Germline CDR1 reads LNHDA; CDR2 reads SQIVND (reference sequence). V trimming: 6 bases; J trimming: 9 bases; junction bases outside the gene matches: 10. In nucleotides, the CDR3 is TGTGCCAGTAGCCCGGACAGGGAAGCGGGGCAGTACTTC. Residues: CASSPDREAGQYF. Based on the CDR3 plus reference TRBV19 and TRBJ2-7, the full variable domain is DGGITQSPKYLFRKEGQNVTLSCEQNLNHDAMYWYRQDPGQGLRLIYYSQIVNDFQKGDIAEGYSVSREKKESFPLTVTSAQKNPTAFYLCASSPDREAGQYFGPGTRLTVT.

CDR3 in DNA: TGTGCCAGCAGCCCCGGACTAGCGAGAAGCTCCTACGAGCAGTACTTC. It yields the protein CASSPGLARSSYEQYF. V is TRBV7-2 and J is TRBJ2-7; 9 bases agree with TRBD2. This CDR3 has 16 residues. Trimming at V came to 5 bases and at J to 0 bases, leaving 8 bases not matched to a gene. CDR1 and CDR2 from the germline V gene are SGHTA and FQGNSA.

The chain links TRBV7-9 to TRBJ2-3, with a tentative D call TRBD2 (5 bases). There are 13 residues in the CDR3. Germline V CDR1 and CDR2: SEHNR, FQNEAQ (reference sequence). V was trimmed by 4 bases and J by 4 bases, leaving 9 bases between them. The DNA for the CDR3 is TGTGCCAGCAGCTCTGTGCGGGCAGATACGCAGTATTTT. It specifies CASSSVRADTQYF.

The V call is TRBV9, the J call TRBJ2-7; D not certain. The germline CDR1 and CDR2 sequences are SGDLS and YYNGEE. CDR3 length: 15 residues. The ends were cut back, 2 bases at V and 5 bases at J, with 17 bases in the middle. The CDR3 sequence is CASSVGPRPRDEQYF. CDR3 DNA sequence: TGTGCCAGCAGCGTGGGCCCTCGGCCAAGAGACGAGCAGTACTTC.

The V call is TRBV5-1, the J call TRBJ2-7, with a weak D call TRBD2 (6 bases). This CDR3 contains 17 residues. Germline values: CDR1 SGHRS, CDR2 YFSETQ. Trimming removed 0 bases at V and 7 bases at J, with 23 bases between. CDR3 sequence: CASSLGVGDVETREQYF. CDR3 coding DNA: TGCGCCAGCAGCTTGGGGGTTGGGGACGTTGAGACTAGAGAGCAGTACTTC.

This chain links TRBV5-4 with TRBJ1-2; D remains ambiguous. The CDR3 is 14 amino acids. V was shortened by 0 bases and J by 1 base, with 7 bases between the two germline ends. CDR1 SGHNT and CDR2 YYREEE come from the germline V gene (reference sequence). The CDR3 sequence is CASSLARLNYGYTF. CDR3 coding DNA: TGTGCCAGCAGCTTGGCCAGACTTAACTATGGCTACACCTTC.

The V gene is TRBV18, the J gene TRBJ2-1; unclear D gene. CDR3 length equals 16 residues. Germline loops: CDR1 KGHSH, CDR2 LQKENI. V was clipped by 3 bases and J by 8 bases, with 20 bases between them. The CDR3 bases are TGTGCCAGCTCACCTAATCGCCGGGCGAGCCCAGATGAGCAGTTCTTC. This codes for CASSPNRRASPDEQFF.

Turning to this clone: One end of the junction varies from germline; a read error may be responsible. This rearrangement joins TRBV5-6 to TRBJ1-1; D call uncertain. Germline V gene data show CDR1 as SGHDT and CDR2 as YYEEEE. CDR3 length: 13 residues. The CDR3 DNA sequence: TGTGCCAGCAGTTCAGGCCGGAACGCTGAAGCTTTCTTT. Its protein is CASSSGRNAEAFF.

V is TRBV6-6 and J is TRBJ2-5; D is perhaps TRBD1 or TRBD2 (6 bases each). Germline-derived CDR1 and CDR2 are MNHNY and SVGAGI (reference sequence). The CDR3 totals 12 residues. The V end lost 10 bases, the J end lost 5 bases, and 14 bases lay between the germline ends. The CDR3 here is CATGGLSETQYF. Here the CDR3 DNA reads TGTGCCACTGGGGGGCTTTCGGAGACCCAGTACTTC.

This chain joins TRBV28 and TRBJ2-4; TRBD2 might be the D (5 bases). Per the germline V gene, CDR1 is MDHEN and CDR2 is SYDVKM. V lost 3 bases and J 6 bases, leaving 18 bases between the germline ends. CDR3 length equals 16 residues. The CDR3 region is CASSLAPQRLSNIQYF. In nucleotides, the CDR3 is TGTGCCAGCAGTTTGGCCCCCCAGCGACTATCAAACATTCAGTACTTC.

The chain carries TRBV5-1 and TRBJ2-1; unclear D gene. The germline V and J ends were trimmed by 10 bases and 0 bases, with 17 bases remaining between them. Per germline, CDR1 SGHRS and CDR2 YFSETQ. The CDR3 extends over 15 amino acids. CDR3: CAGSEAGHSYNEQFF. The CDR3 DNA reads TGCGCCGGTTCCGAAGCCGGGCACTCCTACAATGAGCAGTTCTTC.

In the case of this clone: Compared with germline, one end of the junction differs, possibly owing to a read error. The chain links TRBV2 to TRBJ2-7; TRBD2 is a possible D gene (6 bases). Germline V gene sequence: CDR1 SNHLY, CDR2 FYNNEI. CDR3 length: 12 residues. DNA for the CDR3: TGTGCCAGCAGTTCCACCGGGACTTCTCTACGCTTC. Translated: CASSSTGTSLRF.

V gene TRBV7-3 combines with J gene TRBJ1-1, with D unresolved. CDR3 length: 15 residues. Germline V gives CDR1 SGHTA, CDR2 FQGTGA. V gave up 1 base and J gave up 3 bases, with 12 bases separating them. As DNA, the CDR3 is TGTGCCAGCAGCTTAAGGTCCGGGAGCCACACTGAAGCTTTCTTT. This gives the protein CASSLRSGSHTEAFF.

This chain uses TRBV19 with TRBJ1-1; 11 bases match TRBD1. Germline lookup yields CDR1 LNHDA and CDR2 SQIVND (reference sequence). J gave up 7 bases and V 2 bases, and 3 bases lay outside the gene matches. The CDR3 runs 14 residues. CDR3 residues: CASSIRTGGIEAFF. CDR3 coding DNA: TGTGCCAGTAGTATAAGGACAGGGGGCATTGAAGCTTTCTTT.

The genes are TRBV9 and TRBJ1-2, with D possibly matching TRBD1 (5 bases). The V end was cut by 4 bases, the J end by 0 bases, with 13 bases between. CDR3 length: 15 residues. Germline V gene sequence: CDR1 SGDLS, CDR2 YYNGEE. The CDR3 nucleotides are TGTGCCAGCAGCCCCCACATGACAGCTAACTATGGCTACACCTTC. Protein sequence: CASSPHMTANYGYTF.

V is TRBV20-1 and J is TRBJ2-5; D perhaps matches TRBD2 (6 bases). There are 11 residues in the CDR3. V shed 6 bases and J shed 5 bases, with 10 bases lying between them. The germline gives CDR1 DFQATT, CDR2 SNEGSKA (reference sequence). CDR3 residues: CSARESETQYF. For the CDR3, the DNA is TGCAGTGCCCGGGAGAGCGAGACCCAGTACTTC.

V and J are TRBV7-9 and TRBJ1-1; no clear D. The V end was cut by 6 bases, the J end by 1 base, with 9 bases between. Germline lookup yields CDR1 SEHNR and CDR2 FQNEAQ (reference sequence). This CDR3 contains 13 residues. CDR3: CASSYRRNTEAFF. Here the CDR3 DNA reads TGTGCCAGCAGTTATAGGCGGAACACTGAAGCTTTCTTT.